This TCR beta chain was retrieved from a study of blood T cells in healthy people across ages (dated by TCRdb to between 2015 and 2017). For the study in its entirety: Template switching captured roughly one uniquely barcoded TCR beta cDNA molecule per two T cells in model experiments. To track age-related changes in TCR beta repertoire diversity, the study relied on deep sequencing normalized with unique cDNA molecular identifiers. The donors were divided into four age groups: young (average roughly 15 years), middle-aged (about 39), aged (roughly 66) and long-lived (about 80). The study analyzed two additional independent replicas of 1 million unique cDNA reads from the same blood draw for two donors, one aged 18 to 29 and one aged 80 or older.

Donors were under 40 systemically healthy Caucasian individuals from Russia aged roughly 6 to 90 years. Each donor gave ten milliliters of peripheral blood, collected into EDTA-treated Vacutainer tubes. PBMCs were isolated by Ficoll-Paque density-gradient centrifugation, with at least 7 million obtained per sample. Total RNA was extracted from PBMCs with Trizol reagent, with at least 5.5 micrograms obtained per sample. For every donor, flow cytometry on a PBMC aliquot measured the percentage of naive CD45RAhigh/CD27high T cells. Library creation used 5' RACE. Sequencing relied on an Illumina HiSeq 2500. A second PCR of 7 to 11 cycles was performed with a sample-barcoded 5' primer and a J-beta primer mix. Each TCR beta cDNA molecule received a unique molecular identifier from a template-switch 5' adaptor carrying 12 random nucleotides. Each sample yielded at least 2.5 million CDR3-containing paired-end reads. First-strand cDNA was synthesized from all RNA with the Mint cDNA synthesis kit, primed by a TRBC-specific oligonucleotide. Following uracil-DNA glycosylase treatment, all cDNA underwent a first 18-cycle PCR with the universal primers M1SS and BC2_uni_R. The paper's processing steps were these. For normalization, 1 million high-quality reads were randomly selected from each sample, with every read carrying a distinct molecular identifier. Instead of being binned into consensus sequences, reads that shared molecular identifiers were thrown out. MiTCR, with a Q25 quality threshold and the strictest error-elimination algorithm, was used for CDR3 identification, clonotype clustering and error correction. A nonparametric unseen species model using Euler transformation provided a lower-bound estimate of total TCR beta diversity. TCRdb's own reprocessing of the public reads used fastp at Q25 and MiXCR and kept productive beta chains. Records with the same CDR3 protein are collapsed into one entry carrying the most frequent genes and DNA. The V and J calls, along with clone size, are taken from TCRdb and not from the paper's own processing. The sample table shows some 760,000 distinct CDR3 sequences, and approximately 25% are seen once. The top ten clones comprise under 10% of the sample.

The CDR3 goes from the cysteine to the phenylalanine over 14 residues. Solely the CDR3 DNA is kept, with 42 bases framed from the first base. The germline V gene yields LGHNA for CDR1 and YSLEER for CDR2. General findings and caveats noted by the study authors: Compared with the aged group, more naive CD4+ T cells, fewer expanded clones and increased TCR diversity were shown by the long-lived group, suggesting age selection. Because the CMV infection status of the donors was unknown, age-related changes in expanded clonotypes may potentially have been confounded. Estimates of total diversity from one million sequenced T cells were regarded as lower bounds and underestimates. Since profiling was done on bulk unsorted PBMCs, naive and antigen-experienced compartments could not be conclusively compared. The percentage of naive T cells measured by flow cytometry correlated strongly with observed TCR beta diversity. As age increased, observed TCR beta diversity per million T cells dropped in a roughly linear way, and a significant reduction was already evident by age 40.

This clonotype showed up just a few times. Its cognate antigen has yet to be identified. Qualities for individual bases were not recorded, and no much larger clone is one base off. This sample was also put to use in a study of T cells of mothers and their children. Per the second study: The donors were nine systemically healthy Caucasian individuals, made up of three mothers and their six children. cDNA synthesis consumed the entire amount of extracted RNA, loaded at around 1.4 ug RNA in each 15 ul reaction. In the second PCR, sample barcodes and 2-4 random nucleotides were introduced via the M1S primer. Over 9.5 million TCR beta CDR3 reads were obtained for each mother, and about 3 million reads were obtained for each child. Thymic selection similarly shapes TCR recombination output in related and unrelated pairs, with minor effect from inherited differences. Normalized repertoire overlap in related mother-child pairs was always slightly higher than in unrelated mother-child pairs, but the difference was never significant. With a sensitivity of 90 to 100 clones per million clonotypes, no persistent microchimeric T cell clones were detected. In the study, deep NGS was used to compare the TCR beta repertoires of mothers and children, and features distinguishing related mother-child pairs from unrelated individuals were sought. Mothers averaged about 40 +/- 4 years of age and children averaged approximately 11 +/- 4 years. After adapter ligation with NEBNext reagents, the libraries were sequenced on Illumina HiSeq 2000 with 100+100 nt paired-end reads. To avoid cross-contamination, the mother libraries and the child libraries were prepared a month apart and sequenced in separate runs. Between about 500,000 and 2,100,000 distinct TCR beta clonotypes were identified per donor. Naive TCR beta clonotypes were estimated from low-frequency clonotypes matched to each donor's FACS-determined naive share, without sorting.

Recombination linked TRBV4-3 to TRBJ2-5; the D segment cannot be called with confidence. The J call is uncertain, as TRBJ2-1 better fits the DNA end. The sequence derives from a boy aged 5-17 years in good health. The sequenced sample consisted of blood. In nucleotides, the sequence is TGCGCCAGCAGCCAAGATGGCCGCTACAATGAGCAGTTCTTC. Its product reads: CASSQDGRYNEQFF.